Only a few counts were recorded for the clone carrying this T cell receptor beta chain. This CDR3 is 14 amino acids long. The germline V and J ends were trimmed by 7 bases and 4 bases, with 14 bases remaining between them. In germline, CDR1 is LGHNA, CDR2 YSLEER. The sample comes from a study of T cells after yellow fever vaccination. A universal primer site and UMIs were added as TCR cDNA was made by 5'RACE template switching. TCRdb redid the calling of the 5' RACE reads with MiXCR, one entry per CDR3 protein. The sample includes a few hundred thousand distinct CDR3 sequences, approximately 10% seen only once; the top ten take roughly 18%.

The source was PBMCs, collected on the day of the first yellow fever vaccination. The gene calls are TRBV4-3 and TRBJ1-5; the D is unclear. This TCR came from a man younger than 30 who received the YFV17D yellow fever vaccine. The CDR3 nucleotides read TGCGCCAGCACTCCCTCCCGGGGAAATCAGCCCCAGCATTTT. Encoded protein: CASTPSRGNQPQHF.